These T cell receptor beta chains were read from a single sample in a study of T cells in tuberculosis. Repertoires were generated with immunoSEQ multiplex PCR, while TCRdb's copy carries only in-frame clones and drops some. The profile covers 30,000 or so clones, with just under 97% appearing a single time and 2% to 3% taken by the ten largest. Sequenced sample: PBMCs. These receptors were collected from a donor aged 10-29 years with latent tuberculosis or without tuberculosis infection. Each CDR3 is given with its conserved first and last residue. Each record gives: D gene, V gene, J gene, CDR3 DNA, CDR3 protein. D genes are given only for firm matches.

d_call: -; v_call: TRBV5-4; j_call: TRBJ1-1; cdr3_nt: TGTGCCAGCAGCTCAGTAGGGGACACTGAAGCTTTCTTT; cdr3_aa: CASSSVGDTEAFF
d_call: -; v_call: TRBV6-6; j_call: TRBJ2-2; cdr3_nt: TGTGCCAGCAGTTTCCGGGAGATGAACACCGGGGAGCTGTTTTTT; cdr3_aa: CASSFREMNTGELFF
d_call: TRBD2; v_call: TRBV28; j_call: TRBJ2-7; cdr3_nt: TGTGCCAGCAGCGGAACGACTAGCGGCTCCTACGAGCAGTACTTC; cdr3_aa: CASSGTTSGSYEQYF
d_call: -; v_call: TRBV7-2; j_call: TRBJ2-6; cdr3_nt: TGTGCCAGCAGCCCACAGGGCTCTGGGGCCAACGTCCTGACTTTC; cdr3_aa: CASSPQGSGANVLTF
d_call: TRBD1; v_call: TRBV2; j_call: TRBJ2-3; cdr3_nt: TGTGCCAACTCAAGGACAGGGGACACAGATACGCAGTATTTT; cdr3_aa: CANSRTGDTDTQYF
d_call: -; v_call: TRBV6-5; j_call: TRBJ2-2; cdr3_nt: TGTGCCAGCAGACCCGACAGGAGCACCGGGGAGCTGTTTTTT; cdr3_aa: CASRPDRSTGELFF
d_call: TRBD2; v_call: TRBV10-2; j_call: TRBJ2-7; cdr3_nt: TGCGCCAGCAGTCTCGGGACTAGCGTCGGCGAGCAGTACTTC; cdr3_aa: CASSLGTSVGEQYF
d_call: TRBD2; v_call: TRBV30; j_call: TRBJ2-7; cdr3_nt: TGTGCCTGGGGAGCCGGGACTACTCCCTACGAGCAGTACTTC; cdr3_aa: CAWGAGTTPYEQYF
d_call: TRBD2; v_call: TRBV6-1; j_call: TRBJ2-1; cdr3_nt: TGTGCCAGCTACCTAAGCGGGGGCCCTTATGAGCAGTTCTTC; cdr3_aa: CASYLSGGPYEQFF
d_call: -; v_call: TRBV20-1; j_call: TRBJ1-1; cdr3_nt: TGCAGTGCTGGCAGGAACACTGAAGCTTTCTTT; cdr3_aa: CSAGRNTEAFF
d_call: -; v_call: TRBV7-9; j_call: TRBJ1-3; cdr3_nt: TGTGCCAGCAGCCCTCAGGTTCTCTCTGGAAACACCATATATTTT; cdr3_aa: CASSPQVLSGNTIYF
d_call: TRBD1; v_call: TRBV30; j_call: TRBJ1-1; cdr3_nt: TGTGCCTGGAGCACAGGGGGTATATTGAACACTGAAGCTTTCTTT; cdr3_aa: CAWSTGGILNTEAFF
d_call: TRBD1; v_call: TRBV6-5; j_call: TRBJ2-7; cdr3_nt: TGTGCCAGCAGTAGAGGACAGGCCAGGGAGCAGTACTTC; cdr3_aa: CASSRGQAREQYF
d_call: -; v_call: TRBV6-6; j_call: TRBJ2-3; cdr3_nt: TGTGCCAGCAGTTACTCGTCAGGGGATAGCACAGATACGCAGTATTTT; cdr3_aa: CASSYSSGDSTDTQYF
d_call: -; v_call: TRBV27; j_call: TRBJ1-4; cdr3_nt: TGTGCCAGCTCCTCGGGGGGAACTAATGAAAAACTGTTTTTT; cdr3_aa: CASSSGGTNEKLFF